Sequencing of this TCR beta chain was carried out in a study of CD8+CD57+ T cells in acquired aplastic anemia (dated 2018 in TCRdb). Background on the whole study: A mean of approximately 3 ug of DNA, ranging from about 0.19 to 30 ug, was extracted from sorted CD4+ and CD8+ cells.

Genomic DNA served as template for TCR beta VDJ combination and CDR3 sequence profiling. TCR repertoire sequencing was run on an Illumina HiSeq 2000. The published analysis was carried out like this. TRBV/TRBJ rearrangement plots, CDR3 size and DJ length profiles, and Simpson's diversity index were used to assess repertoires. The most abundant DNA sequence in the deep sequencing data was taken as the immunodominant clone. CDR3 amino acid sequences were screened for sharing across subjects and were compared with published repertoires and the VDJdb database. TCRdb trimmed the raw reads at Q25, called clones with MiXCR and kept productive beta chains. A single entry per CDR3 protein holds the most common genes and DNA from its merged rows. Clone size and V and J calls follow TCRdb, not the original study. Within this sample are about 270,000 distinct CDR3 sequences, with 50% to 70% of them counted one time only. Less than 10% of the sample lies in the top ten.

What the research found in general, with its limitations: Some 31 CD8+ CDR3 sequences were shared between patients and controls but appeared highly expressed in patients and within their immunodominant clones. Between patients and healthy controls, no significant difference in CD8+ Simpson's diversity was found (P=0.060).

The study deep-sequenced TCR repertoires of sorted CD4+ and CD8+ blood T cells from severe aplastic anemia patients and healthy subjects. Ficoll-Paque density gradient centrifugation was used to isolate peripheral blood mononuclear cells. Before DNA extraction, CD4+ and CD8+ T cells were sorted with FACS or magnetic beads. This clonotype was recorded many times. Its antigen remains undetermined. It has no much larger one-base neighbor in the sample; base qualities were not kept. Specimen: sorted CD4+, CD8+, or CD8+CD57+ T cells (not recorded which) from PBMCs. This TCR came from a human donor with severe aplastic anemia or a healthy control (not recorded which).

The CDR3 corresponds to CSARGVPNSPLHF. The DNA is TGCAGTGCTAGGGGGGTTCCAAATTCACCCCTCCACTTT. The chain is made from TRBV20-1 and TRBJ1-6; the best D guess is TRBD1, with 5 bases matching. The germline V gene (reference sequence) gives CDR1 as DFQATT and CDR2 as SNEGSKA. The CDR3 numbers 13 residues from cysteine through phenylalanine. Only the CDR3 DNA stays, 39 bases, in frame from base 1. Trimming removed 3 bases from V and 7 bases from J, leaving 10 bases between the germline ends.